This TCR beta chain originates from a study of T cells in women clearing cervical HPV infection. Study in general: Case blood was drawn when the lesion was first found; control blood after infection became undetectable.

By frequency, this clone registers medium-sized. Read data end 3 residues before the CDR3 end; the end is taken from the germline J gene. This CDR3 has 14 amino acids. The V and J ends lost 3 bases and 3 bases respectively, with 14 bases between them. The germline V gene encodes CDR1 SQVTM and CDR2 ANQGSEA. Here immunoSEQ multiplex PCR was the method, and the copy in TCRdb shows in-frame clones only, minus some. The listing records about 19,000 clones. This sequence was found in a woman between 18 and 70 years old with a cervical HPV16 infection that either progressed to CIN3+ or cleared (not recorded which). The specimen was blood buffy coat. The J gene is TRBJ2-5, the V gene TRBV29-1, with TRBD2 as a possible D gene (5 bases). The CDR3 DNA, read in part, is TGCAGCGTTGATGGGTTAGGACTCGAAGAGACC. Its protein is CSVDGLGLEET. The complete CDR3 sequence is CSVDGLGLEETQYF.